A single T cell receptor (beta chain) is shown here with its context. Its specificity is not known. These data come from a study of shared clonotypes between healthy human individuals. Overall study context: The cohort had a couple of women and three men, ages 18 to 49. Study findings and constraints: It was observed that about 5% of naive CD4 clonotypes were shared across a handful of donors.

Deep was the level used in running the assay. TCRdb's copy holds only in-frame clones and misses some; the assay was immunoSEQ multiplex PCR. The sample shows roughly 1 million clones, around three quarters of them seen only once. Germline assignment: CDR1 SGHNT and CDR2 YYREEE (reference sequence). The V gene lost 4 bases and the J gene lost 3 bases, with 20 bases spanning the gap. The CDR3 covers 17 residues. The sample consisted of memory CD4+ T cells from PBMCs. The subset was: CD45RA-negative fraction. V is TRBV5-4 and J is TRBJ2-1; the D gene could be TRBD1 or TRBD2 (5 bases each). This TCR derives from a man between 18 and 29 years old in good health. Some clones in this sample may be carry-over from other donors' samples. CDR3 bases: TGTGCCAGCAGCCAACCGGGACGGGGAAGAAACTACAATGAGCAGTTCTTC. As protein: CASSQPGRGRNYNEQFF.